This T cell receptor (beta chain) was retrieved from a study of T-cell reconstitution after alpha-beta-depleted transplantation in children. Unique molecular identifiers tagged the TCRbeta library. Each CDR3 protein is one row after TCRdb ran MiXCR on the PCR reads. The sample consists of 500,000 or so distinct CDR3 sequences, about 30% of them appearing once. CDR3 length: 15 amino acids. V was pared by 2 bases and J by 2 bases, with 11 bases between. Germline-derived CDR1 and CDR2 are ENHRY and SYGVKD. This clonotype was seen a few times. The chain joins TRBV10-3 to TRBJ2-3; perhaps D is TRBD1 or TRBD2 (5 bases each). This TCR was recovered from a human donor who donated a stem cell graft to a child with aplastic anemia. The sequencing used PBMCs from the stem cell graft donor, collected from the stem cell graft. The CDR3 region is CAISEGTGFTDTQYF. The CDR3 DNA reads as TGTGCCATCAGTGAGGGGACGGGATTCACAGATACGCAGTATTTT.